This T cell receptor beta chain stems from a study of blood T cell repertoires in COVID-19. Per the germline V gene, CDR1 is MGHRA and CDR2 is YSYEKL. The CDR3 is 16 residues long. Trimming removed 0 bases at V and 3 bases at J, with 14 bases between. Recruitment covered about 25 US areas and drew participants whose ages spanned about 18 to 90 years. Participant reports of clinical history set cohort assignment. Per the study methods: Amplifying reference gene primers gave estimates of nucleated cell counts. Data came from immunoSEQ multiplex PCR; TCRdb stores just in-frame clones and leaves some out. V and J calls and clone size come straight from that table; D and trimming were deduced from the DNA. The sample has roughly 300,000 clones; about 90% are singletons.

This TCR was recovered from a woman in her 30s who had recovered from COVID-19. The genes are TRBV4-1 and TRBJ1-2; D is unclear. The sequenced sample consisted of PBMCs or T cells enriched from blood (not recorded which). The chain's CDR3 is CASSQDLNTEYYGYTF. The DNA for the CDR3 is TGCGCCAGCAGCCAAGATTTGAATACAGAGTACTATGGCTACACCTTC.